This T cell receptor beta chain was sequenced in a study of STAT3 mutations in large granular lymphocyte leukemia. Study-wide results and caveats: In some patients, a small highly pathogenic clone possibly went undetected. At least one immunodominant TCR beta clonotype appeared in every T-cell large granular lymphocyte leukemia patient.

Per the germline V gene, CDR1 is LGHNA and CDR2 is YNFKEQ. Deletions cut 5 bases from V and 9 bases from J, with 11 bases between. This CDR3 is built from 13 residues. Some 41,000 productive templates were obtained per sample on average. Profiled with immunoSEQ multiplex PCR; TCRdb holds only in-frame clones, not every one. The sample comprises 35,000 to 40,000 clones, over 75% of which are singletons, and about 0.46% rests with the top ten. Points on this clone: Its specificity is not known.

The receptor was isolated from a human donor with T large granular lymphocyte leukemia. Some clones in this sample may be carry-over from other donors' samples. The material sequenced was PBMCs. The V call is TRBV4-2, the J call TRBJ1-6; maybe TRBD1 (5 bases). DNA for the CDR3: TGTGCCAGCAGCTTGGGACGGGTTTCACCCCTCCACTTT. This translates into CASSLGRVSPLHF.